This T cell receptor (beta chain) was recorded in a study of OX40 agonist ivuxolimab in advanced cancers. The method was immunoSEQ multiplex PCR; TCRdb's version includes in-frame clones alone and lacks a portion of them. This sample carries some 50,000 clones, around 86% of them seen once, and the ten largest clones take over 9%. The receptor was derived from an adult with an advanced solid tumor such as melanoma, head and neck, liver or kidney cancer. The sequences come from CD4+ or CD8+ T cells sorted from blood, collected in a trial of the OX40 agonist ivuxolimab.

CDR3: CATSRVGYEQYF. In DNA, the CDR3 is TGTGCCACCAGCAGAGTGGGTTACGAGCAGTACTTC. This sequence joins TRBV15 and TRBJ2-7; D gene uncertain. This CDR3 has 12 amino acids. Between the trimmed V and J ends, which lost 1 base and 4 bases, there was a span of 5 bases. CDR1 is LNHNV, CDR2 YYDKDF, per germline (reference sequence). The full variable domain, rest sourced from reference TRBV15 and TRBJ2-7, is DAMVIQNPRYQVTQFGKPVTLSCSQTLNHNVMYWYQQKSSQAPKLLFHYYDKDFNNEADTPDNFQSRRPNTSFCFLDIRSPGLGDTAMYLCATSRVGYEQYFGPGTRLTVT.